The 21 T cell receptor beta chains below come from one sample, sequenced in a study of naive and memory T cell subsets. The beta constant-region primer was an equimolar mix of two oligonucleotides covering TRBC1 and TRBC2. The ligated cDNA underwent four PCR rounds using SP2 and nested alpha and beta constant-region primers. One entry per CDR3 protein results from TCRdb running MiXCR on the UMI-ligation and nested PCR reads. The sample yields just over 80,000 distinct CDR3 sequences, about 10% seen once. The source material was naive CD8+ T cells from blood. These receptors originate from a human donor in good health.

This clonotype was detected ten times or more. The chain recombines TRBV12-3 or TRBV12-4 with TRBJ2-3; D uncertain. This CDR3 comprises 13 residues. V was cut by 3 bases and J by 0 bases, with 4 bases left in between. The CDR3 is CASSFASTDTQYF. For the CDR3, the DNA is TGTGCCAGCAGTTTCGCTAGCACAGATACGCAGTATTTT.

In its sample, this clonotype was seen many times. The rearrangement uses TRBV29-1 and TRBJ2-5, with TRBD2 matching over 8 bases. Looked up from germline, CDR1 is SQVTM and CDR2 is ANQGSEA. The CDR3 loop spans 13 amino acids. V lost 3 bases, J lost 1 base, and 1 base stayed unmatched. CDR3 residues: CSVDTSGQETQYF. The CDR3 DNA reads TGCAGCGTTGACACTAGCGGCCAAGAGACCCAGTACTTC.

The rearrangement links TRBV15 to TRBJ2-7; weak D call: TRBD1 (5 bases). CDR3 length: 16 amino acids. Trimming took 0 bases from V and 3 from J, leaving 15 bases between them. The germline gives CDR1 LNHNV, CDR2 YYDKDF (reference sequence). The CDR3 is CATSREGGRASYEQYF. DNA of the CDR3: TGTGCCACCAGCAGAGAGGGCGGCAGGGCGAGCTACGAGCAGTACTTC.

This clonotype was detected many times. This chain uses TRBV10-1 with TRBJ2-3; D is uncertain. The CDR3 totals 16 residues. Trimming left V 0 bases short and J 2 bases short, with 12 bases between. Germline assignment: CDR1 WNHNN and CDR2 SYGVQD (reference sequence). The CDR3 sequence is CASSESTNFYTDTQYF. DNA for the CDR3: TGCGCCAGCAGTGAGTCGACGAACTTCTACACAGATACGCAGTATTTT.

Here the CDR3 DNA reads TGCAGTGCTAGGGATCGGGACAGGGTTGGGAATGAGCAGTTCTTC. This sequence encodes CSARDRDRVGNEQFF. This rearrangement joins TRBV20-1 to TRBJ2-1; TRBD1 agrees at 9 bases. The CDR3 runs to 15 residues. Trimming took 3 bases from V and 7 from J; bases not matched to a gene: 10. The germline CDR1 and CDR2 sequences are DFQATT and SNEGSKA (reference sequence).

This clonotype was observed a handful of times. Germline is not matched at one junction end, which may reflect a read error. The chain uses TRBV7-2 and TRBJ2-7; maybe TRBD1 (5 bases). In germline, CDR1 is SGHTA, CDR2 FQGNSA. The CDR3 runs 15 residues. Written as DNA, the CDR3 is TGTGCCAGCAGCCTTAGGGGTCTTGGCTCCCACGAGCAGTACTTC. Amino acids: CASSLRGLGSHEQYF.

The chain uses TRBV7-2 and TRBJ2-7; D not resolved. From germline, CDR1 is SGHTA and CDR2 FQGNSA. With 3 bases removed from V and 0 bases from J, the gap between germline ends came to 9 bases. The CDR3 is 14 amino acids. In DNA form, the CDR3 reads TGTGCCAGCAGCTTCGTCAAATACTCCTACGAGCAGTACTTC. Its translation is CASSFVKYSYEQYF.

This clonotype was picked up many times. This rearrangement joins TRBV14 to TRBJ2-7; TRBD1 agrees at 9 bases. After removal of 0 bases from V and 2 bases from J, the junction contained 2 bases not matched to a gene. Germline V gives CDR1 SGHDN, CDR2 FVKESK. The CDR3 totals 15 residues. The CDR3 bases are TGTGCCAGCAGCCAAGAAGGACAGGGGACCTACGAGCAGTACTTC. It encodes CASSQEGQGTYEQYF.

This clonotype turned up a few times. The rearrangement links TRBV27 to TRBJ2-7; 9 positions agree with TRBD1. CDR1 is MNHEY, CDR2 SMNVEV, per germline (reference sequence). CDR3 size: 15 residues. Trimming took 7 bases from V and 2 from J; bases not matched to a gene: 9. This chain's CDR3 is CASTGQGSPPYEQYF. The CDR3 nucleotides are TGTGCCAGCACGGGACAGGGTAGTCCGCCCTACGAGCAGTACTTC.

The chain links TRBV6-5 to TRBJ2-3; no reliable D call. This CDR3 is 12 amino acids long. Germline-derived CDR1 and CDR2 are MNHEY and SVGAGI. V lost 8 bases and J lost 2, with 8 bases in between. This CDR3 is CASGGFTDTQYF. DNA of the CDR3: TGTGCCAGCGGTGGGTTCACAGATACGCAGTATTTT.

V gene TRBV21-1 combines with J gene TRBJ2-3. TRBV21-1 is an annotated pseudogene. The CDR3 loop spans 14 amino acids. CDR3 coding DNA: TGTGCCAGCAGCAAAGAGTCAGGCACAGATACGCAGTATTTT. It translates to CASSKESGTDTQYF.

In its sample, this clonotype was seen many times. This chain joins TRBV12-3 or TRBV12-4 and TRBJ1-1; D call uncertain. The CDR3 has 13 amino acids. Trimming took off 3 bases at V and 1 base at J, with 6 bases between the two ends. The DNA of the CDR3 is TGTGCCAGCAGTTTCCGGGAGAACACTGAAGCTTTCTTT. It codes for CASSFRENTEAFF.

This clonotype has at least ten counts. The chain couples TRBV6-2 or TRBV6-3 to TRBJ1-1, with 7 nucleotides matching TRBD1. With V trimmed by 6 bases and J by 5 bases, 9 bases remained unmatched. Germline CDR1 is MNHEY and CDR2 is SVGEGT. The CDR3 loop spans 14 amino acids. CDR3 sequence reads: CASSTRQGGTEAFF. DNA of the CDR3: TGTGCCAGCAGCACTAGACAGGGCGGTACTGAAGCTTTCTTT.

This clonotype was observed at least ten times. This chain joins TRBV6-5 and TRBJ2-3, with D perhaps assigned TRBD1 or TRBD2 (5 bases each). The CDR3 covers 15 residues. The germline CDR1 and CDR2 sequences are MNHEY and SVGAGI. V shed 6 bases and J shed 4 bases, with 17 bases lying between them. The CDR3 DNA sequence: TGTGCCAGCAGAACTATCGGGACCTCCCCAGATACGCAGTATTTT. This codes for CASRTIGTSPDTQYF.

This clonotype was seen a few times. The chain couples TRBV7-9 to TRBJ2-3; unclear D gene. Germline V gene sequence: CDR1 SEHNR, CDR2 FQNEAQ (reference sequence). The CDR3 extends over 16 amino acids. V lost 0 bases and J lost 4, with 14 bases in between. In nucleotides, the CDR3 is TGTGCCAGCAGCTTAGCGGCGACTTTAGTCCCAGATACGCAGTATTTT. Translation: CASSLAATLVPDTQYF. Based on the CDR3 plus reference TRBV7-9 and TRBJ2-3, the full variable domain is DTGVSQNPRHKITKRGQNVTFRCDPISEHNRLYWYRQTLGQGPEFLTYFQNEAQLEKSRLLSDRFSAERPKGSFSTLEIQRTEQGDSAMYLCASSLAATLVPDTQYFGPGTRLTVL.

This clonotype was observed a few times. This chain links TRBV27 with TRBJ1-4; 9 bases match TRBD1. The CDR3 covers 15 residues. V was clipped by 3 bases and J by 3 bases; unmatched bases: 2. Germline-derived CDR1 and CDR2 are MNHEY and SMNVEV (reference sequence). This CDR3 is CASSLYRGPNEKLFF. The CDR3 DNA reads TGTGCCAGCAGTTTGTACAGGGGGCCTAATGAAAAACTGTTTTTT.

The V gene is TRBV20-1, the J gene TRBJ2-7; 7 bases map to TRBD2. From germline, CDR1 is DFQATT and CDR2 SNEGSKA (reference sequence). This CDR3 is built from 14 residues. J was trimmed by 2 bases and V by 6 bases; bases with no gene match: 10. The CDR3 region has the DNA TGCAGTGCCCTGTACCTAGCGGAAACCTACGAGCAGTACTTC. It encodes CSALYLAETYEQYF.

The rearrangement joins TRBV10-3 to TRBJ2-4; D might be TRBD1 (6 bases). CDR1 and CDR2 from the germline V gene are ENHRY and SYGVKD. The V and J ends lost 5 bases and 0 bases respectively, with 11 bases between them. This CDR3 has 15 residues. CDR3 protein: CAISPQGEAKNIQYF. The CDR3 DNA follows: TGTGCCATCAGTCCACAGGGTGAAGCCAAAAACATTCAGTACTTC.

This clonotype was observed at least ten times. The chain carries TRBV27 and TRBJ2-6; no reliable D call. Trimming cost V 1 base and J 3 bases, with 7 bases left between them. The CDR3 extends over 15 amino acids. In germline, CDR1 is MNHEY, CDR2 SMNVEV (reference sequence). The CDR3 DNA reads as TGTGCCAGCAGTTTATACAGAGGTGGGGCCAACGTCCTGACTTTC. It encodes CASSLYRGGANVLTF.

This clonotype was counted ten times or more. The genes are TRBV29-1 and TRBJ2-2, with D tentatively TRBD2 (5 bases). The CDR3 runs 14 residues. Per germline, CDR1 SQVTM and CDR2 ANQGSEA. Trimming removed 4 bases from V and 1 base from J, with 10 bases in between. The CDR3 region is CSVGEYLNTGELFF. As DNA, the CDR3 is TGCAGCGTTGGGGAGTACCTGAACACCGGGGAGCTGTTTTTT.

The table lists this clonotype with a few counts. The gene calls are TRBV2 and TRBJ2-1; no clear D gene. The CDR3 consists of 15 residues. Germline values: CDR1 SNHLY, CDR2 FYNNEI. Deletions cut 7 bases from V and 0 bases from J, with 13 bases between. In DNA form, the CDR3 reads TGTGCCAGCATATCGGGCGGCAGCTCCTACAATGAGCAGTTCTTC. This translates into CASISGGSSYNEQFF.